This TCR beta chain is drawn from a study of graft-versus-host responses after intestinal transplantation (dated by TCRdb to the early 2020s). Regarding the study in general: Recipients received multivisceral, liver-intestinal, or isolated intestinal transplants. Every recipient was given anti-thymocyte globulin induction, then maintenance tacrolimus and steroids for roughly 3 years. Graft-versus-host and host-versus-graft alloreactive T cell clones were tracked in the graft, circulation and bone marrow after intestinal transplantation using bulk TCR-beta CDR3 sequencing. Alloreactive clones were identified by sequencing pre-transplant mixed lymphocyte reaction products and comparing them with unstimulated pre-transplant donor and recipient T cells. Of the approximately 24 intestinal transplant recipients enrolled in the cohort, one of whom was a retransplant, 3 patients without pretransplant specimens were excluded. Donor T cell macrochimerism was defined as a peak of at least 4% donor T cells among recipient peripheral blood mononuclear cells. Samples from three later patients were sequenced in-house on an Illumina MiSeq with MiXCR processing rather than by the commercial service. Overall results and qualifications from the work: Peak levels of circulating GvH clones were associated with declines in HvG clones early after transplant. In patients with donor T cell macrochimerism, the allografts had high GvH to HvG T cell clonal ratios. GvH clones were detected in recipient bone marrow, and some appeared earlier in ileal mucosa or blood, consistent with an intestinal mucosal origin. Conclusions were limited by the relatively low number and heterogeneity of intestinal transplant patients.

The receptor library was made with the immunoSEQ multiplex PCR assay. For most patients, genomic DNA was isolated using the Qiagen DNeasy Blood and Tissue Kit and was shipped frozen to Adaptive Biotechnologies for TCR sequencing. Adaptive Biotechnologies carried out high-throughput TCR-beta CDR3 sequencing of genomic DNA for most patients. Turning to the authors' computational methods: Adaptive's ImmunoSEQ software was the source of the TCR sequencing data for 15 to 20 patients, while a few other patients were processed with MiXCR and VDJtools. To correct CD4 versus CD8 sorting errors, sequences present in both subsets at a frequency ratio below 5:1 were removed. CDR3 nucleotide sequences shared between donor and recipient were removed because their origin could not be assigned. To be classed as alloreactive, a clone needed at least 2-fold expansion over unstimulated cells and a minimum CFSE-low frequency of 0.002% (template counts) or 0.001% (read counts). Clones were considered mappable if detected in sequenced pre-transplant spleen, lymph node, or MLR CFSE-low populations of the donor or recipient. The cumulative frequency of alloreactive clones was calculated as a percentage of all sequences, weighted by copy number. Imported from immuneACCESS, the table was reduced by TCRdb to in-frame sequences with V and J called. These copies leave out some clones; in studies compared against another copy, an unresolved V gene accounts for under half, and the cause of the remainder is not known. V, J and clone size derive from that table, while D and trimming were established from the DNA sequence. The sample table records approximately 88,000 clones; around 90% of these occur just once. The top ten clones comprise roughly 0.099% of the sample.

Remarks on this clone: The specificity of this receptor is unknown. The sample holds no much larger clone one base away, and base qualities are not on file.

Taken with the paper, the label for time point translates to: cells obtained before transplantation from donor or recipient. CD3+CD4+ and CD3+CD8+ populations were FACS-sorted from unstimulated pre-transplant donor and recipient cells taken from spleen or lymph nodes. The V end gives up 5 bases and the J end 3 bases, leaving 6 bases in the junction not matched to a gene. The germline V gene sets CDR1 to SGHRS and CDR2 to YFSETQ. The CDR3 contains 15 residues, cysteine and phenylalanine counted. Of the read, only the CDR3 DNA is kept; its 45 bases are in frame from base 1. The chain is made from TRBV5-1 and TRBJ2-3, with 10 middle bases fitting TRBD1. This TCR was sampled from a human donor who received an intestinal transplant. The material was unstimulated CD4+ T cells sorted from spleen or lymph node cells, obtained before intestinal transplant. The DNA is TGCGCCAGCAGGGAGGGACAGGGGATGACAGATACGCAGTATTTT. Its protein product is CASREGQGMTDTQYF.